This record looks at one T cell receptor (beta chain) sequence and its context. This clone was observed a few times. Its antigen is not yet known. Per-nucleotide qualities are absent, and no much larger clonotype sits a single base away. The immunoSEQ Assay, a bias-controlled multiplex PCR, was used to amplify TCRbeta CDR3 regions from genomic DNA. The study's own analysis went as follows. The number of nucleated cells in each sample was estimated from the amplification of reference gene primers within the assay. To quantify the absolute abundance of each unique TCRbeta CDR3 rearrangement, sequence reads were collapsed and filtered. Productive Simpson clonality was computed per sample as the square root of Simpson's diversity index over productive rearrangements. TCRdb's version of the immuneACCESS table is confined to in-frame rearrangements and falls short of the full clone set. An unresolved V gene accounts for under half of the shortfall where checked; the remainder is of unknown origin. That table supplies the V and J calls and clone size; D and trimming were determined from the DNA. The table for this sample lists a few hundred thousand clones; 65% to 90% of them were counted only once. Of the sample, 3.5% to 4% falls within the top ten clones.

Trimmed from V: 0 bases; trimmed from J: 5 bases; junction bases lacking a gene match: 11. The germline V gene gives CDR1 as LGHNA and CDR2 as YSLEER. From its cysteine to its phenylalanine, the CDR3 spans 20 amino acids. The only DNA kept is the CDR3, 60 bases in frame from the first base. This sample was taken from a study of blood T cell repertoires in COVID-19 (dated by TCRdb to about 2020). In the study overall: The collaborator samples originated in the United States, Italy and Spain and spanned the acute and convalescent phases of COVID-19. The material from the prospective study consisted of cDNA or gDNA derived from T cells, B-cell-depleted T cells, or PBMCs. Subjects who had been exposed to COVID-19, were actively infected with it, or had recovered from it provided the deeply sampled blood TCRbeta repertoires that made up the dataset. A freely available public database, intended as a resource for researchers studying the immune response to SARS-CoV-2, is where the repertoires were released. Samples were obtained from the ongoing ImmuneRACE study (first 160 participants) and from 1,254 subjects provided by 6 global collaborators. The sample metadata nearly always contained a de-identified subject ID, COVID-19 status, age in years and sex. Where available, HLA class I and class II types were taken from metadata supplied by the sample provider and were not determined by assay-based typing. Broader findings and caveats from the paper: The quantity of clinical and demographic metadata differed by source and by participant and was supplied without curation.

Participants in the prospective study were enrolled through a virtual design, were aged 18 to 89 years, and lived in some 24 United States geographic areas. In the prospective study, participants were assigned to cohorts based on the clinical history participants reported in a screening survey and a study questionnaire. In the prospective study, whole blood, serum and a nasopharyngeal or oropharyngeal swab were collected from each participant by mobile phlebotomists. Over an approximately two-month period, participants in the prospective study had the option of providing additional blood draws and questionnaires. Before DNA extraction, blood samples from the prospective study were shipped at room temperature or frozen.

The material sequenced was PBMCs or T cells enriched from blood (not recorded which). This clonotype was obtained from a woman in her 40s with acute COVID-19. The V and J genes are TRBV4-3 and TRBJ2-2; 14 bases in between match TRBD2. The encoded CDR3 is CASSQDLLRGLAGATGELFF. The sequenced DNA is TGCGCCAGCAGCCAAGATCTATTGAGGGGACTAGCGGGAGCTACCGGGGAGCTGTTTTTT.